The 5 T cell receptor beta chains listed next were all sequenced from one sample in a study of human T cells and chemical hapten exposure. TCRdb used MiXCR to reprocess the RACE reads, holding one entry per CDR3 protein. The sample has a few hundred thousand distinct CDR3 sequences, about 6% seen once. Sample time point: patch test 2, 6 weeks after DPC sensitization. Treatment reported: therapeutic diphenylcyclopropenone sensitization with weekly scalp DPC. Sequences were derived from whole blood, sampled in connection with sensitization to the hapten diphenylcyclopropenone (DPC). These receptors were obtained from a young woman with alopecia areata. Some clones in this sample may be carry-over from other donors' samples.

This clonotype has a count of ten or more. V and J are TRBV4-3 and TRBJ2-6; D not certain. The length of the CDR3 is 16 residues. V shed 0 bases and J shed 4 bases, with 10 bases lying between them. Germline V lookup: CDR1 LGHNA, CDR2 YSLEER. Here the CDR3 reads CASSQDLGTGANVLTF. CDR3 DNA: TGCGCCAGCAGCCAAGATTTGGGTACCGGGGCCAACGTCCTGACTTTC.

The V gene is TRBV15, the J gene TRBJ2-7; TRBD2 is a possible D gene (5 bases). The germline gives CDR1 LNHNV, CDR2 YYDKDF (reference sequence). CDR3 length: 13 amino acids. V lost 0 bases and J 7 bases, leaving 10 bases between the germline ends. CDR3 nucleotide sequence: TGTGCCACCAGCAGAGACCGGACTGGGGAGCAGTACTTC. As protein: CATSRDRTGEQYF.

This chain connects TRBV6-5 to TRBJ2-3; no firm D call. Germline values: CDR1 MNHEY, CDR2 SVGAGI. This CDR3 region has 16 residues. V lost 4 bases to trimming and J lost 6 bases, with 20 bases between them. The CDR3 loop reads CASSFSNDVWRDTQYF. As DNA, the CDR3 is TGTGCCAGCAGTTTTTCGAACGATGTGTGGCGGGATACGCAGTATTTT.

This clonotype has ten or more counts. The J gene is TRBJ2-6, the V gene TRBV6-2 or TRBV6-3; 8 bases are a match to TRBD1. The CDR3 length is 18 residues. CDR1 is MNHEY, CDR2 SVGEGT, per germline. V shed 5 bases and J 1 base; nucleotides not matched to a gene: 10. The CDR3 here is CASSQGDRFGSGANVLTF. The CDR3 nucleotides read TGTGCCAGCAGTCAAGGGGACAGGTTTGGATCTGGGGCCAACGTCCTGACTTTC.

A word on this clonotype: Germline and junction disagree at one end, which may indicate a read error. This chain links TRBV7-2 with TRBJ2-1; a weak D match, TRBD1 (5 bases). The germline V gene encodes CDR1 SGHTA and CDR2 FQGNSA. CDR3 length: 13 amino acids. The CDR3 protein is CASSDRIMNGQFF. DNA for the CDR3: TGTGCCAGCAGCGACAGAATAATGAATGGGCAGTTCTTC. Combining the CDR3 with reference TRBV7-2 and TRBJ2-1 gives the whole variable domain GAGVSQSPSNKVTEKGKDVELRCDPISGHTALYWYRQSLGQGLEFLIYFQGNSAPDKSGLPSDRFSAERTGGSVSTLTIQRTQQEDSAVYLCASSDRIMNGQFFGPGTRLTVL.